A selection of T cell receptor delta chains follows, all from one sample in a study of gamma-delta chains in newborns, infants, children. TCRdb reprocessed the reads through CATT. The sample has about 4,900 delta-chain clones; approximately 3.9% are singletons. Sequencing was done on a sample of blood. All receptors derive from a child who was a newborn, infant or young child, either healthy, febrile or measles-vaccinated (not recorded which). The CDR3 runs from the conserved cysteine through the conserved F or W. D genes are given only for firm matches. Size tells how often a clone was seen (once, few, many) or the class of an expanded clone, and some rows leave it out.

D	size	V	J	CDR3	DNA
NA	NA	TRDV1	TRDJ3	CALGESFPTVFQGRSWGTRQMFF	TGTGCTCTTGGGGAAAGCTTTCCTACCGTATTTCAGGGTCGCTCCTGGGGCACCCGACAGATGTTTTTC
TRDD3	medium-sized	TRDV1	TRDJ3	CALGELILSTGGLSSWDTRQMFF	TGTGCTCTTGGGGAACTAATCCTCTCTACTGGGGGCCTTAGCTCCTGGGACACCCGACAGATGTTTTTC
NA	medium-sized	TRDV3	TRDJ3	CALCLPNWGRRSSWDTRQMFF	TGTGCCCTATGCCTTCCTAACTGGGGGAGACGAAGCTCCTGGGACACCCGACAGATGTTTTTC
TRDD3	few	TRDV1	TRDJ1	CAPGFLLLGDIPLYTDKLIF	TGTGCTCCTGGGTTTCTTCTACTGGGGGATATCCCCCTGTACACCGATAAACTCATCTTT
TRDD3	large	TRDV1	TRDJ1	CALGETYLTGEIDKLIF	TGTGCTCTTGGGGAGACCTACCTAACTGGGGAAATCGATAAACTCATCTTT
TRDD2	NA	TRDV1	TRDJ1	CALGVLRPSYGMVDQLIF	TGTGCTCTTGGGGTCCTCAGGCCTTCCTACGGAATGGTGGATCAACTCATCTTT
NA	large	TRDV1	TRDJ1	CALGERKLIF	TGTGCTCTTGGGGAAAGAAAACTCATCTTT
NA	medium-sized	TRDV1	TRDJ3	CALGELPGTPLSWDTRQMFF	TGTGCTCTTGGGGAACTCCCGGGTACCCCCCTCTCCTGGGACACCCGACAGATGTTTTTC
TRDD3	medium-sized	TRDV3	TRDJ2	CAFNHSGYASLALTAQLFF	TGTGCCTTTAACCACTCCGGATACGCGAGCCTTGCTTTGACAGCACAACTCTTCTTT
NA	NA	TRDV2	TRDJ3	CACDTWGLSSWDTRQMFF	TGTGCCTGTGACACCTGGGGGTTGAGCTCCTGGGACACCCGACAGATGTTTTTC
NA	few	TRAV29/DV5	TRDJ1	CAASGLRGNDRGNDKLIF	TGTGCCGCATCGGGGCTTCGTGGTAATGATAGGGGGAACGATAAACTCATCTTT
NA	NA	TRDV2	TRDJ3	CACDTVRGVISWDTRQMFF	TGTGCCTGTGACACCGTGCGGGGGGTGATCTCCTGGGACACCCGACAGATGTTTTTC
TRDD3	large	TRDV2	TRDJ3	CACDNVLGDTSWDTRQMFF	TGTGCCTGTGACAACGTACTGGGGGATACCTCCTGGGACACCCGACAGATGTTTTTC
TRDD3	large	TRDV1	TRDJ2	CALGNFASRGIKVTAQLFF	TGTGCTCTTGGGAACTTCGCGAGTCGGGGGATTAAGGTGACAGCACAACTCTTCTTT
NA	large	TRDV3	TRDJ3	CAFGDPSTWDTRQMFF	TGTGCCTTTGGGGATCCGTCGACCTGGGACACCCGACAGATGTTTTTC
NA	NA	TRDV2	TRDJ3	CACDTRIPLSSWDTRQMFF	TGTGCCTGTGACACTAGGATTCCCCTTAGCTCCTGGGACACCCGACAGATGTTTTTC
TRDD3	NA	TRDV2	TRDJ3	CACEHYTGGCSSWDTRQMFF	TGTGCCTGTGAACATTACACTGGGGGATGCAGCTCCTGGGACACCCGCCAGATGTTTTTC
TRDD3	large	TRDV2	TRDJ1	CACDTGGYAADKLIF	TGTGCCTGTGACACTGGGGGATACGCCGCCGATAAACTCATCTTT
TRDD3	medium-sized	TRDV1	TRDJ1	CALGELLPGGSDKLIF	TGTGCTCTTGGGGAACTTCTCCCCGGGGGATCTGATAAACTCATCTTT
TRDD3	NA	TRDV1	TRDJ1	CALGESHVPPLRAGIPVRTDKLIF	TGTGCTCTTGGGGAATCACACGTTCCCCCCTTGCGGGCGGGGATACCCGTGAGGACCGATAAACTCATCTTT
NA	medium-sized	TRDV1	TRDJ1	CALGSLRVLYTDKLIF	TGTGCTCTTGGGTCTCTTAGGGTCCTGTACACCGATAAACTCATCTTT
TRDD3	few	TRDV2	TRDJ3	CACDTWGVSISWDTRQMFF	TGTGCCTGCGACACCTGGGGGGTCTCAATCTCCTGGGACACCCGACAGATGTTTTTC
TRDD3	few	TRDV2	TRDJ3	CACDNTGGYSWDTRQMFF	TGTGCCTGTGACAATACTGGGGGATACTCCTGGGACACCCGACAGATGTTTTTC
NA	few	TRDV1	TRDJ1	CALGELMGPDPTNKLIF	TGTGCTCTTGGGGAACTAATGGGGCCCGACCCTACCAATAAACTCATCTTT
TRDD3	large	TRDV2	TRDJ3	CACDTGGYNCSRDTRQMFF	TGTGCCTGTGACACTGGGGGATACAACTGTTCCCGGGACACCCGACAGATGTTTTTC
TRDD3	few	TRDV1	TRDJ1	CALGEPSYGPYWGIRGDKLIF	TGTGCTCTTGGGGAACCCTCCTACGGGCCGTACTGGGGGATACGAGGCGATAAACTCATCTTT
TRDD3	NA	TRDV1	TRDJ1	CALGGLTGDYGVMWDTPYTDKLIF	TGTGCTCTTGGGGGACTGACGGGGGACTACGGGGTAATGTGGGATACGCCGTACACCGATAAACTCATCTTT
TRDD3	medium-sized	TRDV2	TRDJ1	CACDTGRFTGGYAYTDKPIF	TGTGCCTGTGACACCGGTAGATTTACTGGGGGATACGCTTACACCGATAAACCCATCTTT
NA	NA	TRDV1	TRDJ2	CALGEHWPSPVPGDPPTAQLFF	TGTGCTCTTGGGGAACATTGGCCTTCCCCGGTACCGGGGGATCCCCCGACAGCACAACTCTTCTTT
TRDD3	large	TRDV2	TRDJ3	CACDILGDTWDTRQMFF	TGTGCCTGTGACATACTGGGGGATACCTGGGACACCCGACAGATGTTTTTC
TRDD3	NA	TRDV1	TRDJ1	CALGEPRTLPTVLGDRRQVVGLFGKLIF	TGTGCTCTTGGGGAACCCCGGACCCTTCCTACAGTACTGGGGGATAGAAGGCAGGTTGTAGGTCTCTTCGGTAAACTCATCTTT
NA	NA	TRDV1	TRDJ1	CALGELGLFLPPYTDKLIF	TGTGCTCTTGGGGAACTCGGACTCTTTCTGCCCCCGTACACCGATAAACTCATCTTT
TRDD3	medium-sized	TRDV2	TRDJ3	CACDTALLGDTRSWDTRQMFF	TGTGCCTGTGACACCGCCTTACTGGGGGATACGCGGTCCTGGGACACCCGACAGATGTTTTTC
TRDD3	medium-sized	TRDV1	TRDJ2	CALGERRWGITGTAQLFF	TGTGCTCTTGGGGAACGGCGCTGGGGGATAACTGGGACAGCACAACTCTTCTTT
TRDD3	medium-sized	TRDV1	TRDJ1	CALGERVGPSHYWGTLPLNDNTDKLIF	TGTGCTCTTGGGGAGAGGGTGGGCCCGTCCCATTACTGGGGGACACTCCCTCTAAATGACAACACCGATAAACTCATCTTT
TRDD3	large	TRDV1	TRDJ1	CALGELRLTGGYARRKLIF	TGTGCTCTTGGGGAACTGCGGCTTACTGGGGGATACGCTCGACGTAAACTCATCTTT
NA	few	TRDV3	TRDJ1	CAFRMGHGYADKLIF	TGTGCCTTTCGGATGGGTCACGGGTACGCCGATAAACTCATCTTT
TRDD3	few	TRDV2	TRDJ1	CACGAVLGASDLYTDKLIF	TGTGCCTGTGGCGCCGTACTGGGGGCGTCTGACCTCTACACCGATAAACTCATCTTT
TRDD3	medium-sized	TRDV1	TRDJ1	CALGELGLGDGTDKLIF	TGTGCTCTTGGGGAATTAGGACTGGGGGATGGGACCGATAAACTCATCTTT
TRDD3	medium-sized	TRDV1	TRDJ1	CALGELHLLGDPYTDKLIF	TGTGCTCTTGGGGAACTTCACCTACTGGGGGATCCATACACCGATAAACTCATCTTT
NA	medium-sized	TRDV1	TRDJ1	CALGNPTRGGREVADELIF	TGTGCTCTTGGCAACCCTACGCGCGGGGGAAGGGAGGTCGCCGATGAACTCATCTTT
TRDD3	medium-sized	TRDV2	TRDJ3	CACDKYWGSSWDTRQMFF	TGTGCCTGTGACAAATACTGGGGGAGCTCCTGGGACACCCGACAGATGTTTTTC
TRDD3	medium-sized	TRDV1	TRDJ1	CALGELNTSLYWGIDGTDKLIF	TGTGCTCTTGGGGAACTTAACACTTCCTTGTACTGGGGGATAGACGGCACCGATAAACTCATCTTT
TRDD3	medium-sized	TRDV1	TRDJ1	CALGELGGDTGYTDKLIF	TGTGCTCTTGGGGAACTAGGGGGGGATACTGGGTACACCGATAAACTCATCTTT
TRDD3	few	TRDV1	TRDJ1	CALGEFLLGDTAQKLIF	TGTGCTCTTGGAGAATTCCTACTGGGGGATACTGCCCAAAAACTCATCTTT
TRDD3	large	TRDV2	TRDJ3	CACDTGGYRSWDTRQMFF	TGTGCCTGTGACACTGGGGGATACCGCTCCTGGGACACCCGACAGATGTTTTTC
NA	large	TRDV1	TRDJ2	CALGNSSSFPYCSSAQLFF	TGTGCTCTTGGGAACTCCTCGTCGTTCCCATACTGCTCCTCAGCACAACTCTTCTTT